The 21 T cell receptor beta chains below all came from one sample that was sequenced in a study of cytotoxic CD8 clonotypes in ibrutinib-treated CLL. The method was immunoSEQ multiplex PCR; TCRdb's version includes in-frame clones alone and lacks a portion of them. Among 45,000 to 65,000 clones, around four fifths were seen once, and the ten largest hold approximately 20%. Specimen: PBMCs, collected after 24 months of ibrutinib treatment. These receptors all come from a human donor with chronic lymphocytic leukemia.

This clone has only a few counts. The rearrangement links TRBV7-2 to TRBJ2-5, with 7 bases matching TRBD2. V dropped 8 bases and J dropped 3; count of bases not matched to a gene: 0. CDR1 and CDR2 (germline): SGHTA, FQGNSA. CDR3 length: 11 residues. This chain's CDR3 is CASGREETQYF. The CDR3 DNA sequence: TGTGCCAGCGGGAGGGAAGAGACCCAGTACTTC. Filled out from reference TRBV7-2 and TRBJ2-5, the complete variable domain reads GAGVSQSPSNKVTEKGKDVELRCDPISGHTALYWYRQSLGQGLEFLIYFQGNSAPDKSGLPSDRFSAERTGGSVSTLTIQRTQQEDSAVYLCASGREETQYFGPGTRLLVL.

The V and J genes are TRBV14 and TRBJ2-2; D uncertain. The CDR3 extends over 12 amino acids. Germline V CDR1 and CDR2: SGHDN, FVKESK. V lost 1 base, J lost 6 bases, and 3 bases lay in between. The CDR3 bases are TGTGCCAGCAGCCAAGGGCCCGGGGAGCTGTTTTTT. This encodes CASSQGPGELFF.

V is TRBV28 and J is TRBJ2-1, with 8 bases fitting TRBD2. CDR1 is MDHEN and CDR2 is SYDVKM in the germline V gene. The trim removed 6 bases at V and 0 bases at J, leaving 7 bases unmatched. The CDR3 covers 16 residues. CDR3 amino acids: CASSLSGGASYNEQFF. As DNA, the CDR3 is TGTGCCAGCAGCCTATCGGGGGGGGCCTCCTACAATGAGCAGTTCTTC.

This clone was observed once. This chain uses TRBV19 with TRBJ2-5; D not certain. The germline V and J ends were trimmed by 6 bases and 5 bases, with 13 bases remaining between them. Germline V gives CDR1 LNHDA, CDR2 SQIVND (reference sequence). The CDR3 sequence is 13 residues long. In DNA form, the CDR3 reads TGTGCCAGTAGCATGGCGGTATTGGAGACCCAGTACTTC. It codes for CASSMAVLETQYF. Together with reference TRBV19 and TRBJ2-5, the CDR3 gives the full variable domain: DGGITQSPKYLFRKEGQNVTLSCEQNLNHDAMYWYRQDPGQGLRLIYYSQIVNDFQKGDIAEGYSVSREKKESFPLTVTSAQKNPTAFYLCASSMAVLETQYFGPGTRLLVL.

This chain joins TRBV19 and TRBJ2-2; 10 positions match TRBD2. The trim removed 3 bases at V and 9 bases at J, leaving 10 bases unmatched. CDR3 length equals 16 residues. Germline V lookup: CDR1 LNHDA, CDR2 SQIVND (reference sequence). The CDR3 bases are TGTGCCAGTAGTATGGGAGCGGGAGGGCCGCCTCGGGAGCTGTTTTTT. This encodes CASSMGAGGPPRELFF.

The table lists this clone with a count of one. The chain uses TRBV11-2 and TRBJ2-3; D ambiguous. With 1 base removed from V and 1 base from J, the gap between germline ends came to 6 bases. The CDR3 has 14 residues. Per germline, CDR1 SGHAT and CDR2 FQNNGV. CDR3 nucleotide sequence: TGTGCCAGCAGCTTAGGAGGCCGCACAGATACGCAGTATTTT. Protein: CASSLGGRTDTQYF.

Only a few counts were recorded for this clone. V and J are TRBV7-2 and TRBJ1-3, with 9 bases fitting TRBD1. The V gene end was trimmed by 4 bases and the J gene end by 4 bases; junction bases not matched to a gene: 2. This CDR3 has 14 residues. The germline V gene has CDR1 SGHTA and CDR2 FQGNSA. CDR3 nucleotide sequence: TGTGCCAGCAGCTGGACAGGGGAAGGAAACACCATATATTTT. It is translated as CASSWTGEGNTIYF.

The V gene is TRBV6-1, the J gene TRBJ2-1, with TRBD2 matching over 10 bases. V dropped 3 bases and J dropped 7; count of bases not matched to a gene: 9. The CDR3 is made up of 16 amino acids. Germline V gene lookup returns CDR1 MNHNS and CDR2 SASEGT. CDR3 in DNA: TGTGCCAGCAGTGAGGAGGTAGCGGGAGGAGGGAATGAGCAGTTCTTC. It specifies CASSEEVAGGGNEQFF.

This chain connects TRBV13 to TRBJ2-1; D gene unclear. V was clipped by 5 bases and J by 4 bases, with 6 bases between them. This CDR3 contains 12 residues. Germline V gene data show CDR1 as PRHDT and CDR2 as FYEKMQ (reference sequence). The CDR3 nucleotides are TGTGCCAGCAGCGAGGATTACAATGAGCAGTTCTTC. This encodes CASSEDYNEQFF.

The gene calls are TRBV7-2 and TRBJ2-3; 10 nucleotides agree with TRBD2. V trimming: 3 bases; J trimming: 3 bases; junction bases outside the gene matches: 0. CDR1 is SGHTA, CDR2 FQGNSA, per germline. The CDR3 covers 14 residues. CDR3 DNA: TGTGCCAGCAGCTTTAGCGGGAGGACAGATACGCAGTATTTT. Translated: CASSFSGRTDTQYF.

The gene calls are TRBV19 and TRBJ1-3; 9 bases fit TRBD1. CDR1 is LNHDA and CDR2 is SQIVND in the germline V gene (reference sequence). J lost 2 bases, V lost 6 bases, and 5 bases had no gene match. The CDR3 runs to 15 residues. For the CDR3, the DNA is TGTGCCAGTAGACTACAGGGGGCTACTGGAAACACCATATATTTT. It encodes CASRLQGATGNTIYF.

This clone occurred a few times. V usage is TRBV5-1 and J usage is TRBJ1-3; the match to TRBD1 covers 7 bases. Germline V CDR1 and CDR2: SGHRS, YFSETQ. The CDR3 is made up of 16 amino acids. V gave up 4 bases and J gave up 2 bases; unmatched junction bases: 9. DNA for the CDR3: TGCGCCAGCAGCGCAACAGGGGTGTTGGCTGGAAACACCATATATTTT. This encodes CASSATGVLAGNTIYF.

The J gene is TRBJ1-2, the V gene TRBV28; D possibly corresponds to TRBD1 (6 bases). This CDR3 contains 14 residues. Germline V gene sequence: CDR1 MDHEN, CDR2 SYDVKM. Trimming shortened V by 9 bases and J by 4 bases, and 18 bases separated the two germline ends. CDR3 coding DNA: TGTGCCAGTGGTGGGCAGGGGAGAATCTATGGCTACACCTTC. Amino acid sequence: CASGGQGRIYGYTF.

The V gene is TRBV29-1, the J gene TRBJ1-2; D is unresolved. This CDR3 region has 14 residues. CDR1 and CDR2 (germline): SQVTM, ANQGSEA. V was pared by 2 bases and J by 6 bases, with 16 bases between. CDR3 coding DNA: TGCAGCGTTGAAAACCCCCAGCCCGGGCATGGCTACACCTTC. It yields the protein CSVENPQPGHGYTF.

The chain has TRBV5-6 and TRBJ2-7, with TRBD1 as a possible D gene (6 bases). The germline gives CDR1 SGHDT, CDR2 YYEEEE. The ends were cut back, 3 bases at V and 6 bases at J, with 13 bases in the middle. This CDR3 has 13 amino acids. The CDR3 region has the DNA TGTGCCAGCAGCTCATCTACAGGGTTCGAGCAGTACTTC. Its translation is CASSSSTGFEQYF. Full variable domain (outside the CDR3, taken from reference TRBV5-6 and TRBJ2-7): DAGVTQSPTHLIKTRGQQVTLRCSPKSGHDTVSWYQQALGQGPQFIFQYYEEEERQRGNFPDRFSGHQFPNYSSELNVNALLLGDSALYLCASSSSTGFEQYFGPGTRLTVT.

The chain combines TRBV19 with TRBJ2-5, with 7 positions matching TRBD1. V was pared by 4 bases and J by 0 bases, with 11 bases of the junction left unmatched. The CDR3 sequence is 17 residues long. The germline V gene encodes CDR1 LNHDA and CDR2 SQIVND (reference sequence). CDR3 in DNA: TGTGCCAGTAGTACCCTAAGAACAGGGGACAACCAAGAGACCCAGTACTTC. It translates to CASSTLRTGDNQETQYF.

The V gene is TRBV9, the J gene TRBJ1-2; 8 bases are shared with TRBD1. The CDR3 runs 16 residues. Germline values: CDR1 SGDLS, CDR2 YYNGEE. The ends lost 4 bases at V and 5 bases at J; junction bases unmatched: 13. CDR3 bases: TGTGCCAGCAGCCCAACCTGGACAGGGCGGGGATATGGCTACACCTTC. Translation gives CASSPTWTGRGYGYTF.

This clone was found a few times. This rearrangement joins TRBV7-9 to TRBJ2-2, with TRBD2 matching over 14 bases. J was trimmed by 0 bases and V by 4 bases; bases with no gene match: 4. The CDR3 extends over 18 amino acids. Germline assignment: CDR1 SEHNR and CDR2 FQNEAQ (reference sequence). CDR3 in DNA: TGTGCCAGCAGCTCCCGACTAGCGGGAGGGACGAACACCGGGGAGCTGTTTTTT. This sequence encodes CASSSRLAGGTNTGELFF.

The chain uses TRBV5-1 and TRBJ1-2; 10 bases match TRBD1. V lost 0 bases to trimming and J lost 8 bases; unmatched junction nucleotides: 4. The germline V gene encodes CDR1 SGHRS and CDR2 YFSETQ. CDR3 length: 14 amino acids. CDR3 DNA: TGCGCCAGCAGCTTGGTAGGGACAGGGGCCGGCTACACCTTC. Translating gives CASSLVGTGAGYTF.

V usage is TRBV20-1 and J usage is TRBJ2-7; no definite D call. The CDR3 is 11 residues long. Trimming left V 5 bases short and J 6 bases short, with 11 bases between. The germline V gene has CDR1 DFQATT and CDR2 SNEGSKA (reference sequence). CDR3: CSAPDMGEQYF. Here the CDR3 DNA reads TGCAGTGCTCCAGACATGGGCGAGCAGTACTTC.

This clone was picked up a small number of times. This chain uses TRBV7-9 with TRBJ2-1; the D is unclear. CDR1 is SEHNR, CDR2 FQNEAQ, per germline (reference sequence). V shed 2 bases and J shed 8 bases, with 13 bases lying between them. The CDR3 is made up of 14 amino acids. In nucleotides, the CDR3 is TGTGCCAGCAGCTTATCACTGAAAGAGGATGAGCAGTTCTTC. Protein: CASSLSLKEDEQFF. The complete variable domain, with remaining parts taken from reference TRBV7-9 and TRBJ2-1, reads DTGVSQNPRHKITKRGQNVTFRCDPISEHNRLYWYRQTLGQGPEFLTYFQNEAQLEKSRLLSDRFSAERPKGSFSTLEIQRTEQGDSAMYLCASSLSLKEDEQFFGPGTRLTVL.